Here is one TCR beta chain with its context. It lacks a known antigen. The input lacks base qualities; no much larger clone sits a single base away. The immunoSEQ platform was used to carry out deep TCRbeta sequencing. As for the authors' bioinformatics: For further analysis, only productive rearrangements were exported out of the immunoSEQ Analyzer. T cell phenotypes were assigned to bulk TCRbeta clonotypes by matching the clonotypes to single-cell RNA+TCR-seq clones with the same TCRbeta sequence. Clone enrichment in tumor was calculated as tumor frequency divided by PBMC frequency from bulk TCR sequencing. TCRs were sorted with GLIPH into specificity groups, meaning clusters of distinct TCRs that share CDR3 motifs and likely recognize common antigens. As stored in TCRdb, this immuneACCESS dataset retains in-frame rearrangements with V and J assigned. A fraction of the clones does not appear; measured against another copy, unresolved V genes explain less than half of the discrepancy, and the remainder lacks a known reason. Clonal size and the V and J genes are those of that table, whereas D and trimming came from the DNA. The sample records roughly 35,000 clones, roughly 76% of which are singletons. The ten largest clones represent roughly 37% of the sample.

The entry originates in a study of T cells in tumors after PD-1 blockade (dated by TCRdb to the late 2010s). Background on the whole study: Patients were excluded if they had prior checkpoint blockade, use of systemic immunosuppressants, or recent radiotherapy or other anti-cancer therapy within 4 weeks. An average of approximately 120,000 TCR templates (range 24,679-257,772) and fewer than 45,000 unique clonotypes was obtained for peripheral blood samples. Pembrolizumab 200 mg every 3 weeks or cemiplimab 350 mg every 2 weeks was administered to patients. RECIST version 1.1 was used to evaluate clinical response. A subset of patients also received ongoing daily vismodegib 150 mg during anti-PD-1 treatment. Bulk TCR sequencing was performed on around ten peripheral blood samples from a few patients to compare blood and tumor clonotypes. Using site-matched tumors from BCC or SCC patients sampled before and after anti-PD-1 therapy, the study carried out paired single-cell RNA and TCR sequencing. What the research found in general, with its limitations: Where the novel T cell clones came from was not determined, and possible sources could include lymphoid organs or rare unexpanded clones inside the tumor or in the tumor periphery. Around 41% of tumor TCR clonotypes were found in blood, and some novel exhausted tumor clones appeared in pre-treatment blood, suggesting peripheral recruitment.

CDR1 and CDR2 are drawn from the germline V gene (reference sequence): SGHNT, YYREEE. The CDR3 numbers 12 residues from cysteine through phenylalanine. Of all the DNA, just the CDR3 is kept, 36 bases in frame from base 1. V was cut back by 0 bases and J by 4 bases, leaving a gap of 3 bases between them. In light of the paper, this sample's time point label describes: after anti-PD-1 therapy. Genomic DNA extracted from tumor biopsies or peripheral blood was used for bulk TCRbeta sequencing, with input ranging from roughly 616 ng to 6,004 ng. Every patient had histologically proven advanced or metastatic basal or squamous cell carcinoma and was a poor candidate for surgical resection. Of the 10 or so patients making up the basal cell carcinoma cohort, roughly 8 underwent bulk tumor TCR sequencing.

The V gene is TRBV5-4 and the J gene is TRBJ2-3; the D gene remains uncertain. The source was PBMCs, collected after anti-PD-1 treatment. This clonotype originated in a human donor with basal cell carcinoma. DNA sequence: TGTGCCAGCAGCTTGGTTTCAGATACGCAGTATTTT. It specifies CASSLVSDTQYF.